This TCR beta chain was profiled in a study of graft-versus-host responses after intestinal transplantation. With regard to this clone: The antigen remains unidentified.

The protocol was immunoSEQ multiplex PCR, while the TCRdb copy is restricted to in-frame clones and leaves out a portion. Of over 85,000 clones listed, 85% to 95% were seen once; the top ten hold 0.45% to 0.6%. Germline V gene sequence: CDR1 LNHDA, CDR2 SQIVND (reference sequence). The CDR3 covers 14 residues. The V segment lost 6 bases and the J segment 6 bases; nucleotides outside the gene matches: 9. The specimen was unstimulated CD8+ T cells sorted from spleen or lymph node cells, collected before intestinal transplant. This receptor was taken from a human donor who received an intestinal transplant. V gene TRBV19 combines with J gene TRBJ2-7, with 9 bases lining up with TRBD2. CDR3 sequence reads: CASSMAGGPFEQYF. The CDR3 DNA sequence: TGTGCCAGTAGCATGGCGGGGGGGCCTTTCGAGCAGTACTTC.